This T cell receptor (beta chain) was documented in a study of early T cells in non-severe SARS-CoV-2 infection listed by TCRdb under 2021. Broadly, across the study: TCR sequencing used bulk RNA from unsorted whole blood, so alpha and beta chains could not be paired.

The library was obtained by 5' RACE. This sample was sequenced with a NextSeq 500. The TCR library protocol attached unique molecular identifiers to individual cDNA molecules to correct for sequencing error and PCR bias. Sequencing covered both TCR alpha and beta chains, and within each sample the abundances of alpha and beta sequences were tightly co-correlated. The source study handled its data this way. Decombinator V4 was used to annotate the V gene, J gene and CDR3 of the TCR sequences. Expanded TCRs were defined as changing significantly between any two time points under a Poisson model with p below 0.0001. Abundances of TCRs were expressed as counts per million after normalisation to the total number of TCRs sequenced in each sample. TRAV1-2 paired with TRAJ12, TRAJ20 or TRAJ33 defined MAIT TCRs, while TRAV10 paired with TRAJ18 defined iNKT TCRs. A search of VDJdb, accessed on 1 November 2021, was run for TCRs annotated to CMV, EBV and SARS-CoV-2, with TCRs annotated for multiple antigens excluded. TCRdb passed the public sequencing reads through fastp at Q25 and MiXCR, retaining productive beta sequences. Here each entry gathers all rows of one CDR3 protein and keeps the most common genes and DNA. V and J calls and clone size were set by TCRdb, not the authors. This sample has over 30,000 distinct CDR3 sequences in its table, and roughly 4.5% of those were observed once. Over 6.5% of the sample belongs to the ten largest clones.

A case-control design nested within a healthcare worker cohort in London, UK, was used, with weekly nasopharyngeal swab PCR tests and blood sampling performed. Between 23 and 31 March 2020, the week of the UK lockdown, healthcare workers were enrolled and then followed up weekly for as long as 16 weeks. What the research found in general, with its limitations: VDJdb matching was skewed toward anti-spike CD8 responses and likely underestimated virus-specific expansions, missing private and CD4 specificities.

The CDR3, from cysteine to phenylalanine, totals 16 residues. The sequence is cut down to CDR3 DNA, 48 bases in frame from base 1. V lost 0 bases and J lost 1 base; the stretch between them is 10 bases long. The germline V gene yields KGHDR for CDR1 and SFDVKD for CDR2. This clonotype was counted many times. Its binding antigen is unknown. The sample holds no much larger clone one base away, and base qualities are not on file. The V gene is TRBV24-1 and the J gene is TRBJ2-3; the D gene is perhaps TRBD1, from 6 matching bases. Sequencing was done on a sample of whole blood. The source of this sequence is an adult who was a healthcare worker with PCR-confirmed SARS-CoV-2 infection or an uninfected control (not recorded which). The CDR3 region: CATSDLGQLRTDTQYF. The sequenced DNA: TGTGCCACCAGTGATTTGGGACAGTTACGCACAGATACGCAGTATTTT.